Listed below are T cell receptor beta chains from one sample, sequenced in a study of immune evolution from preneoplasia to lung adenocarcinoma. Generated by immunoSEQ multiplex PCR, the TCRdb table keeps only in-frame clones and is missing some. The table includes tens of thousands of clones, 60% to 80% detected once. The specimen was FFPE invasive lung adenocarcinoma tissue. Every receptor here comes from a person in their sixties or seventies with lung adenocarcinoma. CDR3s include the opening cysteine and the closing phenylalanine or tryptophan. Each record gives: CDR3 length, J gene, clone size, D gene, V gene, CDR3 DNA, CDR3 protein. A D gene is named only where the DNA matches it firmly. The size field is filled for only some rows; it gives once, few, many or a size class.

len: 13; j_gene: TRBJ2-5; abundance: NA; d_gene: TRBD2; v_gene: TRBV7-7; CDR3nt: TGTGCTAGCAGCTCTAGCGGGAGGCAGACCCAGTACTTC; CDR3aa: CASSSSGRQTQYF
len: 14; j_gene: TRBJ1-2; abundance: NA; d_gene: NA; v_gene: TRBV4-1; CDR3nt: TGCGCCAGCAGCCAACTGGGGGTCTCCTATGGCTACACCTTC; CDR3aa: CASSQLGVSYGYTF
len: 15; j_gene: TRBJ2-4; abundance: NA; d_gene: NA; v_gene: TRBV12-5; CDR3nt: TGTGCTAGTGCCCTGCCTATTAGTCCCAAAAACATTCAGTACTTC; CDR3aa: CASALPISPKNIQYF
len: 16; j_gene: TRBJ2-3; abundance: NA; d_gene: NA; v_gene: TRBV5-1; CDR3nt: TGCGCCAGCAGCTTGGTTGAAGCAGGAGGGAAAGATACGCAGTATTTT; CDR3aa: CASSLVEAGGKDTQYF
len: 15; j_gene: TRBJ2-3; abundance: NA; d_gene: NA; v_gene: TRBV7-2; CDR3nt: TGTGCCAGCAGCTTTAATCTAGTTGGGGCAGATACGCAGTATTTT; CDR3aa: CASSFNLVGADTQYF
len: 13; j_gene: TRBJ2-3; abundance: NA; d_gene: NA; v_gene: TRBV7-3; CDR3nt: TGTGCCAGCAGCCGGACCGTCACAGATACGCAGTATTTT; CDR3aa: CASSRTVTDTQYF
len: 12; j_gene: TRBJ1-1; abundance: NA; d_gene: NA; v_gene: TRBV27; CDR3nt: TGTGCCAGCAGGCAGGTTAACACTGAAGCTTTCTTT; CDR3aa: CASRQVNTEAFF
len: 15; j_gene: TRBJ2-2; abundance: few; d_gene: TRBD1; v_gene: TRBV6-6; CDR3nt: TGTGCCAGCAGCCCGGGACAGGGTAACACCGGGGAGCTGTTTTTT; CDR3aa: CASSPGQGNTGELFF
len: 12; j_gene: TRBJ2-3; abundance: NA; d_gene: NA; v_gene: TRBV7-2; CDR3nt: TGTGCCAGCGGGGGAACCACAGATACGCAGTATTTT; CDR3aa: CASGGTTDTQYF
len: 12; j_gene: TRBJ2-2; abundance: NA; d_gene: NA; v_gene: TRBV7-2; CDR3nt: TGTGCCAGCAGCTTATCAGGCGGGGAGCTGTTTTTT; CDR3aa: CASSLSGGELFF
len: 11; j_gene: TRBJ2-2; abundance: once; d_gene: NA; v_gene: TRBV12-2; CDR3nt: TGTGCAAGTCGACCCACCGGGGAGCTGTTTTTT; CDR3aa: CASRPTGELFF
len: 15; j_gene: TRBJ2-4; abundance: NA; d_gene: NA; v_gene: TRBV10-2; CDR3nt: TGCGCCAGCAGTGAGTCGCAAGGAGCCAAAAACATTCAGTACTTC; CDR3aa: CASSESQGAKNIQYF
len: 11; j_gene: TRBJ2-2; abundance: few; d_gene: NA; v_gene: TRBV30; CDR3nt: TGTGCCCGATCCTCCGCCGGGGAGCTGTTTTTT; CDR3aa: CARSSAGELFF
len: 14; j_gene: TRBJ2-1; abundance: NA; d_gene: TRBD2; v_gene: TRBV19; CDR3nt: TGTGCCAGTAGTGGGTTTAGCGGGTACAATGAGCAGTTCTTC; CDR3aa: CASSGFSGYNEQFF
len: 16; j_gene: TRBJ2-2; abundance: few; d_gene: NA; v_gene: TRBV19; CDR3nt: TGTGCCAGTAGTATTACCAGGGCAAGGAACACCGGGGAGCTGTTTTTT; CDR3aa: CASSITRARNTGELFF
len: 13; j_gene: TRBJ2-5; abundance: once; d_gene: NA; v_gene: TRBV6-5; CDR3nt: TGTGCCAGTAACCGCAGGGATCAAGAGACCCAGTACTTC; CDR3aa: CASNRRDQETQYF